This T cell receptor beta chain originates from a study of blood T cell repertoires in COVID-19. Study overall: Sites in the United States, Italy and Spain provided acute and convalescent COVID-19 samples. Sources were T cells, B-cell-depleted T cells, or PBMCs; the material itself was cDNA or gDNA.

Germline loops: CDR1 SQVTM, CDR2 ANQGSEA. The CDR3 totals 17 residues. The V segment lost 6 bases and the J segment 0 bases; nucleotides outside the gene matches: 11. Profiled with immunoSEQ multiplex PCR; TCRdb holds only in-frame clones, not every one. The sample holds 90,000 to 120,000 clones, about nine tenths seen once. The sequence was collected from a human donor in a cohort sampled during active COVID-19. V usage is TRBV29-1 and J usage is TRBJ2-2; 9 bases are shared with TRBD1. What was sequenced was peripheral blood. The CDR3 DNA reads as TGCAGCGTGAAATCCGGGACAGGGAGAGCGAACACCGGGGAGCTGTTTTTT. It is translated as CSVKSGTGRANTGELFF.